A single sample is the source of the 29 T cell receptor beta chains below, sequenced in a study of CD8 T cells in Susac syndrome. An input of about 0.5 to 1 ug of RNA was subjected to reverse transcription using random hexamers. TCRdb re-called the immunoSEQ multiplex PCR reads with MiXCR, one entry per CDR3 protein. This sample has 250,000 to 300,000 distinct CDR3 sequences; around 83% occur once, and the top ten carry approximately 0.12%. The sequencing input was CD8+ T cells from PBMCs. The receptors derive from a human donor with multiple sclerosis.

This chain connects TRBV9 to TRBJ2-5; 8 bases agree with TRBD2. V lost 0 bases, J lost 4 bases, and 5 bases stayed unmatched. The CDR3 length is 15 residues. Germline CDR1 SGDLS, CDR2 YYNGEE. In nucleotides, the CDR3 is TGTGCCAGCAGCGTAGAGCCGGGGGGGAGAGAGACCCAGTACTTC. As protein: CASSVEPGGRETQYF.

The chain recombines TRBV2 with TRBJ1-5; D unclear. The V and J ends lost 0 bases and 4 bases respectively, with 10 bases between them. The CDR3 length is 15 residues. CDR1 is SNHLY, CDR2 FYNNEI, per germline. The CDR3 is CASSEAKGRNQPQHF. The DNA of the CDR3 is TGTGCCAGCAGTGAAGCGAAGGGCCGAAATCAGCCCCAGCATTTT.

The chain carries TRBV20-1 and TRBJ2-1; the D is unclear. Trimming shortened V by 0 bases and J by 8 bases, and 8 bases separated the two germline ends. The V gene's germline CDR1 is DFQATT and CDR2 SNEGSKA (reference sequence). The CDR3 has 12 residues. CDR3 protein: CSARDYGDEQFF. The CDR3 DNA is TGCAGTGCTAGAGATTACGGAGATGAGCAGTTCTTC.

The chain has TRBV5-1 and TRBJ2-7; D gene unclear. Between the trimmed V and J ends, which lost 2 bases and 2 bases, there was a span of 8 bases. Germline V CDR1 and CDR2: SGHRS, YFSETQ. The CDR3 covers 13 residues. CDR3 residues: CASSFAIAYEQYF. The CDR3 DNA is TGCGCCAGCAGCTTCGCGATAGCCTACGAGCAGTACTTC.

This clonotype has only one observation. The chain recombines TRBV29-1 with TRBJ1-5; 10 nucleotides match TRBD1. V gave up 5 bases and J gave up 3 bases; unmatched junction bases: 13. The germline CDR1 and CDR2 sequences are SQVTM and ANQGSEA. The CDR3 extends over 17 amino acids. The CDR3 region is CSVSGTGEEVDNQPQHF. CDR3 nucleotide sequence: TGCAGCGTTTCCGGGACAGGGGAAGAGGTTGACAATCAGCCCCAGCATTTT. Drawing the rest from reference TRBV29-1 and TRBJ1-5, the complete variable domain is SAVISQKPSRDICQRGTSLTIQCQVDSQVTMMFWYRQQPGQSLTLIATANQGSEATYESGFVIDKFPISRPNLTFSTLTVSNMSPEDSSIYLCSVSGTGEEVDNQPQHFGDGTRLSIL.

In DNA form, the CDR3 reads TGCAGTGCTAGAGATACTGGCGGGATGTCAATGGATGAGCAGTTCTTC. Translating it yields CSARDTGGMSMDEQFF. This chain uses TRBV20-1 with TRBJ2-1, with D possibly being TRBD2 (6 bases). The V gene's germline CDR1 is DFQATT and CDR2 SNEGSKA (reference sequence). Trimming pared 0 bases from V and 8 bases from J, leaving 20 bases between. This CDR3 has 16 amino acids.

The V gene is TRBV25-1, the J gene TRBJ2-1; D may be TRBD2 (5 bases). This CDR3 contains 18 residues. With 3 bases removed from V and 4 bases from J, the gap between germline ends came to 22 bases. Per the germline V gene, CDR1 is MGHDK and CDR2 is SYGVNS. CDR3 DNA: TGTGCCAGCAGTGAGGGGAATCAGCTAGCTGACTATTACAATGAGCAGTTCTTC. Protein sequence: CASSEGNQLADYYNEQFF.

V and J are TRBV12-3 or TRBV12-4 and TRBJ2-1; D uncertain. There are 11 residues in the CDR3. V lost 9 bases and J 6 bases, leaving 9 bases between the germline ends. The DNA of the CDR3 is TGTGCCAGTAATCGGGCCAATGAGCAGTTCTTC. Translating gives CASNRANEQFF.

The V call is TRBV9, the J call TRBJ2-3; D tentatively reads TRBD1 or TRBD2 (6 bases each). V was trimmed by 4 bases and J by 6 bases, leaving 18 bases between them. Germline-derived CDR1 and CDR2 are SGDLS and YYNGEE. CDR3 length equals 15 residues. The CDR3 DNA sequence: TGTGCCAGCAGCTCGGGGGACACCCCGGGGGATACGCAGTATTTT. Protein sequence: CASSSGDTPGDTQYF. The full variable domain, its missing parts supplied by reference TRBV9 and TRBJ2-3, is DSGVTQTPKHLITATGQRVTLRCSPRSGDLSVYWYQQSLDQGLQFLIQYYNGEERAKGNILERFSAQQFPDLHSELNLSSLELGDSALYFCASSSGDTPGDTQYFGPGTRLTVL.

The chain carries TRBV5-8 and TRBJ1-5; no clear D gene. Trimming took off 0 bases at V and 4 bases at J, with 8 bases between the two ends. Germline CDR1 and CDR2: SGHTS and YDEGEE. The CDR3 runs to 14 residues. The CDR3 region is CASSLVGFNQPQHF. CDR3 nucleotides: TGTGCCAGCAGCTTGGTGGGTTTTAATCAGCCCCAGCATTTT.

V usage is TRBV6-1 and J usage is TRBJ1-3; TRBD1 matches 8 bases. The CDR3 has 17 amino acids. Trimming took 5 bases from V and 1 from J; bases not matched to a gene: 10. The germline V gene has CDR1 MNHNS and CDR2 SASEGT. The CDR3: CASSKPGQGRSGNTIYF. The DNA of the CDR3 is TGTGCCAGCAGTAAACCTGGACAGGGAAGATCTGGAAACACCATATATTTT.

The chain uses TRBV27 and TRBJ1-4; D unclear. The CDR3 sequence is 15 residues long. Germline CDR1 is MNHEY and CDR2 is SMNVEV (reference sequence). Trimming removed 5 bases from V and 0 bases from J, with 10 bases in between. The chain's CDR3 is CASSPSRSTNEKLFF. DNA of the CDR3: TGTGCCAGCAGTCCCTCCCGATCAACTAATGAAAAACTGTTTTTT.

This chain connects TRBV6-5 to TRBJ2-7, with a possible D match to TRBD2 (6 bases). Trimming removed 7 bases at V and 3 bases at J, with 16 bases between. Germline-derived CDR1 and CDR2 are MNHEY and SVGAGI. The CDR3 length is 14 residues. The CDR3 coding sequence is TGTGCCAGCACCCCCGGGACGGGAGACTACGAGCAGTACTTC. Its protein product is CASTPGTGDYEQYF.

The rearrangement links TRBV27 to TRBJ2-3; D gene uncertain. The CDR3 runs 16 residues. The V gene lost 5 bases and the J gene lost 0 bases, with 15 bases spanning the gap. Germline V lookup: CDR1 MNHEY, CDR2 SMNVEV (reference sequence). In DNA form, the CDR3 reads TGTGCCAGCAGTCCCTTTAGGCGGATCAGCACAGATACGCAGTATTTT. Translation: CASSPFRRISTDTQYF.

This chain uses TRBV20-1 with TRBJ2-7; 11 nucleotides line up with TRBD2. Trimming cost V 0 bases and J 5 bases; bases outside gene matches: 9. The CDR3 totals 16 residues. Germline V gene sequence: CDR1 DFQATT, CDR2 SNEGSKA (reference sequence). The CDR3 sequence: CSARDYTSGSQDEQYF. As DNA, the CDR3 is TGCAGTGCTAGAGATTATACTAGCGGGAGTCAAGACGAGCAGTACTTC.

This sequence joins TRBV2 and TRBJ2-6; D gene ambiguous. CDR3 length: 15 residues. The germline CDR1 and CDR2 sequences are SNHLY and FYNNEI. With 8 bases removed from V and 0 bases from J, the gap between germline ends came to 11 bases. Written as DNA, the CDR3 is TGTGCCAGCTTGCCCCCGATCTCTGGGGCCAACGTCCTGACTTTC. It encodes CASLPPISGANVLTF. The full variable domain, its missing parts supplied by reference TRBV2 and TRBJ2-6, is EPEVTQTPSHQVTQMGQEVILRCVPISNHLYFYWYRQILGQKVEFLVSFYNNEISEKSEIFDDQFSVERPDGSNFTLKIRSTKLEDSAMYFCASLPPISGANVLTFGAGSRLTVL.

V and J are TRBV5-6 and TRBJ2-5; perhaps TRBD1 as D (6 bases). V gave up 3 bases and J gave up 5 bases, with 11 bases separating them. The CDR3 totals 13 residues. CDR1 SGHDT and CDR2 YYEEEE come from the germline V gene. The CDR3 region has the DNA TGTGCCAGCAGCTATACAGGGTTGGAGACCCAGTACTTC. Amino acids: CASSYTGLETQYF.

CDR3 nucleotide sequence: TGCAGTGCTAGATCATACTATGGCTACACCTTC. This gives the protein CSARSYYGYTF. The genes are TRBV20-1 and TRBJ1-2; D gene uncertain. V lost 2 bases and J 3 bases, leaving 4 bases between the germline ends. The CDR3 totals 11 residues. Looked up from germline, CDR1 is DFQATT and CDR2 is SNEGSKA (reference sequence).

The V gene is TRBV29-1, the J gene TRBJ2-1; 7 bases fit TRBD1. CDR3 length: 13 amino acids. The V segment lost 8 bases and the J segment 3 bases; nucleotides outside the gene matches: 7. Germline V gene sequence: CDR1 SQVTM, CDR2 ANQGSEA. The CDR3 region is CSTPGQNYNEQFF. The CDR3, as DNA: TGCAGCACGCCGGGACAGAACTACAATGAGCAGTTCTTC.

The chain carries TRBV4-1 and TRBJ2-7; 7 bases match TRBD2. The CDR3 spans 15 residues. The germline CDR1 and CDR2 sequences are MGHRA and YSYEKL. The ends lost 1 base at V and 1 base at J; junction bases unmatched: 4. The CDR3 reads CASSQGTGGSYEQYF. CDR3 coding DNA: TGCGCCAGCAGCCAAGGCACGGGAGGTTCCTACGAGCAGTACTTC.

This clonotype was detected once. The rearrangement links TRBV19 to TRBJ1-5; D may be TRBD1 (6 bases). Deletions cut 8 bases from V and 7 bases from J, with 15 bases between. The germline V gene has CDR1 LNHDA and CDR2 SQIVND (reference sequence). CDR3 length: 13 amino acids. CDR3 loop: CASGGRVGQPQHF. CDR3 coding DNA: TGTGCCAGTGGGGGGCGCGTGGGGCAGCCCCAGCATTTT.

This rearrangement joins TRBV4-2 to TRBJ2-7, with D possibly called TRBD1 or TRBD2 (5 bases each). There are 18 residues in the CDR3. CDR1 is LGHNA, CDR2 YNFKEQ, per germline. V lost 0 bases to trimming and J lost 2 bases, with 20 bases between them. The CDR3 nucleotides are TGTGCCAGCAGCCAAGACCTGGTCGTGGGACGCCGGACCTACGAGCAGTACTTC. As protein: CASSQDLVVGRRTYEQYF.

This chain links TRBV5-4 with TRBJ1-1, with D possibly matching TRBD1 (5 bases). Germline loops: CDR1 SGHNT, CDR2 YYREEE (reference sequence). V was pared by 1 base and J by 7 bases, with 11 bases between. CDR3 length: 13 residues. The CDR3 spells CASSLRDGLEAFF. Written as DNA, the CDR3 is TGTGCCAGCAGCTTGAGGGACGGACTTGAAGCTTTCTTT.

The gene calls are TRBV27 and TRBJ1-1; possible D gene TRBD1, 5 bases. V was clipped by 4 bases and J by 0 bases, with 15 bases between them. The V gene's germline CDR1 is MNHEY and CDR2 SMNVEV (reference sequence). The CDR3 runs 16 residues. CDR3 DNA sequence: TGTGCCAGCAGTTCCCTCCGGACACACATGAACACTGAAGCTTTCTTT. Translation gives CASSSLRTHMNTEAFF.

In its sample, this clonotype was seen once. V usage is TRBV28 and J usage is TRBJ2-1; D not certain. The V gene's germline CDR1 is MDHEN and CDR2 SYDVKM. This CDR3 contains 11 residues. V was trimmed by 6 bases and J by 7 bases, leaving 7 bases between them. CDR3: CASRKRNEQFF. The CDR3 DNA is TGTGCCAGCAGGAAGCGTAATGAGCAGTTCTTC.

The chain links TRBV3-1 to TRBJ2-1; weak D call: TRBD2 (6 bases). The CDR3 extends over 13 amino acids. V lost 8 bases and J 5 bases, leaving 13 bases between the germline ends. Germline CDR1 reads LGHDT; CDR2 reads YNNKEL (reference sequence). CDR3 in amino acids: CASWDSSNNEQFF. Written as DNA, the CDR3 is TGTGCCAGCTGGGACTCTAGCAACAATGAGCAGTTCTTC.

V is TRBV6-5 and J is TRBJ2-2, with D possibly TRBD1 on 6 matching bases. CDR3 length: 17 residues. Germline CDR1 MNHEY, CDR2 SVGAGI. The V end was cut by 4 bases, the J end by 4 bases, with 19 bases between. CDR3 region: CASSFHPDSAVTGELFF. The CDR3 DNA reads as TGTGCCAGCAGTTTTCACCCGGACAGCGCGGTCACCGGGGAGCTGTTTTTT.

The chain recombines TRBV7-9 with TRBJ1-1; D gene unclear. CDR1 SEHNR and CDR2 FQNEAQ come from the germline V gene (reference sequence). The CDR3 extends over 12 amino acids. Trimming removed 2 bases at V and 6 bases at J, with 7 bases between. CDR3 DNA: TGTGCCAGCAGCTTACTGAGCGCTGAAGCTTTCTTT. Protein product: CASSLLSAEAFF.

The gene calls are TRBV5-1 and TRBJ1-6; possibly TRBD1 for D (5 bases). Per the germline V gene, CDR1 is SGHRS and CDR2 is YFSETQ. With 3 bases removed from V and 8 bases from J, the gap between germline ends came to 21 bases. CDR3 length: 17 amino acids. CDR3 amino acids: CASSSTPWGKRDSPLHF. Here the CDR3 DNA reads TGCGCCAGCAGCTCCACTCCCTGGGGGAAACGCGATTCACCCCTCCACTTT.